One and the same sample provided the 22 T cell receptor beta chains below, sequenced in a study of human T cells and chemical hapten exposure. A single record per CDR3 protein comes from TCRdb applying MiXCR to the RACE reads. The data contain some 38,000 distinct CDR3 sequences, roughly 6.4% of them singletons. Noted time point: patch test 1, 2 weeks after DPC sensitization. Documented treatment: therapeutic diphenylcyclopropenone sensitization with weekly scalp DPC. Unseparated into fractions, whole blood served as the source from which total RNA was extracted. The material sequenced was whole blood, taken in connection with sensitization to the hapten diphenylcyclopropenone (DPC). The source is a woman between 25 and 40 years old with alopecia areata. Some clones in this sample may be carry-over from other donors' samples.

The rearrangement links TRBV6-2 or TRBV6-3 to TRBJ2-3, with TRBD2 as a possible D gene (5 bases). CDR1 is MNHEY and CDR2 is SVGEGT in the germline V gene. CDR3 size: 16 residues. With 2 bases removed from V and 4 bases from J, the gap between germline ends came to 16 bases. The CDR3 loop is CASSYAASRSADTQYF. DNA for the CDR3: TGTGCCAGCAGTTACGCGGCTAGCAGATCGGCAGATACGCAGTATTTT.

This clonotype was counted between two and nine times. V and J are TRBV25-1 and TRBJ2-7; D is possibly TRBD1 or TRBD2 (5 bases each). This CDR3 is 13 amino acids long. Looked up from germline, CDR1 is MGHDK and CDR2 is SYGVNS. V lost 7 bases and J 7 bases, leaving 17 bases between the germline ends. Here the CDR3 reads CASTRGGTGEQYF. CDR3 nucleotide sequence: TGTGCCAGCACTCGTGGGGGTACGGGGGAGCAGTACTTC.

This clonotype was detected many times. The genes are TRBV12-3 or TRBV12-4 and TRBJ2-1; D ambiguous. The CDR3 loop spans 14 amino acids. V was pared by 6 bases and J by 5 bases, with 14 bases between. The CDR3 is CASRPRHAHNEQFF. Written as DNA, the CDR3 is TGTGCCAGCAGGCCACGACACGCGCACAATGAGCAGTTCTTC.

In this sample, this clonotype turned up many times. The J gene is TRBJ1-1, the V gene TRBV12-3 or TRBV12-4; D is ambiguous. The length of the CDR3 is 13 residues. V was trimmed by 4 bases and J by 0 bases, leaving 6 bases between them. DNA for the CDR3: TGTGCCAGCAGTTCTACTCTGAACACTGAAGCTTTCTTT. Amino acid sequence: CASSSTLNTEAFF.

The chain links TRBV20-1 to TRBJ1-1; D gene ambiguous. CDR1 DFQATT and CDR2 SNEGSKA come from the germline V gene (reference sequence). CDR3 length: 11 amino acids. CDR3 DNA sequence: TGCAGGGTTATGTCGGACACTGAAGCTTTCTTT. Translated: CRVMSDTEAFF.

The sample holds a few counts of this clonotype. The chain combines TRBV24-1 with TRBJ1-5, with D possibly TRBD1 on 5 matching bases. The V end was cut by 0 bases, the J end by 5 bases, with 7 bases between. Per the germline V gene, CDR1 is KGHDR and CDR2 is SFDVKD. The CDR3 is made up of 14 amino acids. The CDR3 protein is CATSDLDRDQPQHF. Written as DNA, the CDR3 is TGTGCCACCAGTGATTTGGACAGAGATCAGCCCCAGCATTTT.

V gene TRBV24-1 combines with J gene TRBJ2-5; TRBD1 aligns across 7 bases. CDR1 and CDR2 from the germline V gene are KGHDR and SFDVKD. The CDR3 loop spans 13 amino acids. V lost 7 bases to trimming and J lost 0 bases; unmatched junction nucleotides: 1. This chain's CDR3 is CATRGQNQETQYF. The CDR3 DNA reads TGTGCCACCAGGGGACAGAACCAAGAGACCCAGTACTTC.

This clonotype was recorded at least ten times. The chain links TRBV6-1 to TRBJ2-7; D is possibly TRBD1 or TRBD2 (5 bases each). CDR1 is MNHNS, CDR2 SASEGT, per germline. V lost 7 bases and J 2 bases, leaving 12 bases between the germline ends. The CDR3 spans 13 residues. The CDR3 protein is CASTLWGTYEQYF. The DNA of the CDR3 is TGTGCCAGCACCCTGTGGGGGACCTACGAGCAGTACTTC.

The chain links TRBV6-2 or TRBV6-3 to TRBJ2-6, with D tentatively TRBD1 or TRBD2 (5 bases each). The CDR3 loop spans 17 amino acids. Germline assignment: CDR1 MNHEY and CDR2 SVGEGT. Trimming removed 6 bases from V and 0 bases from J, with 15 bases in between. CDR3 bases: TGTGCCAGCAGGGGTCCGGGACGGATCTCTGGGGCCAACGTCCTGACTTTC. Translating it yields CASRGPGRISGANVLTF.

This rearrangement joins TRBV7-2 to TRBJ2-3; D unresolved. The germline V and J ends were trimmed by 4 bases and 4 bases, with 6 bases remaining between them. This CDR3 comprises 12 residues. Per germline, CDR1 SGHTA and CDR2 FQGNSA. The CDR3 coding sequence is TGTGCCAGCAGCTCAAACGCAGATACGCAGTATTTT. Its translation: CASSSNADTQYF.

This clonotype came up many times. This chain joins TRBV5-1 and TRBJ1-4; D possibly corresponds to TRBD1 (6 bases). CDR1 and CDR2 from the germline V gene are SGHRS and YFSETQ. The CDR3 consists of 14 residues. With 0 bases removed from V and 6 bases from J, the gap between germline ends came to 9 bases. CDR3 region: CASSLGGRHEKLFF. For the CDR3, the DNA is TGCGCCAGCAGCTTGGGGGGGCGCCATGAAAAACTGTTTTTT.

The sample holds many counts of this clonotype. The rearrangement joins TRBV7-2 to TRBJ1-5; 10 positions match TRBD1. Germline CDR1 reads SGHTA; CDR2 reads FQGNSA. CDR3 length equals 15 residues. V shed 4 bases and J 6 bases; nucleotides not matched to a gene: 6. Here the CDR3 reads CASSSRQGAGQPQHF. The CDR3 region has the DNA TGTGCCAGCAGCTCAAGACAGGGGGCTGGTCAGCCCCAGCATTTT. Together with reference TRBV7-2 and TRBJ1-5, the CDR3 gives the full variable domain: GAGVSQSPSNKVTEKGKDVELRCDPISGHTALYWYRQSLGQGLEFLIYFQGNSAPDKSGLPSDRFSAERTGGSVSTLTIQRTQQEDSAVYLCASSSRQGAGQPQHFGDGTRLSIL.

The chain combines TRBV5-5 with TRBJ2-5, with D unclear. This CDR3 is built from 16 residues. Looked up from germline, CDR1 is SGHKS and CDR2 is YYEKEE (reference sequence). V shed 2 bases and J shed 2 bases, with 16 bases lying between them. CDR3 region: CASSFGPPVSQETQYF. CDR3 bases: TGTGCCAGCAGCTTCGGCCCACCCGTGTCTCAAGAGACCCAGTACTTC.

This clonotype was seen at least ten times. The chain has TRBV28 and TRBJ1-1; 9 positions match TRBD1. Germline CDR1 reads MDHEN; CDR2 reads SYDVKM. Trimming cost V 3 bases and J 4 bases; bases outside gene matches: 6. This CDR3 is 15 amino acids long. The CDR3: CASSLVGQGGTEAFF. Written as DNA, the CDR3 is TGTGCCAGCAGTTTGGTGGGACAGGGAGGCACTGAAGCTTTCTTT.

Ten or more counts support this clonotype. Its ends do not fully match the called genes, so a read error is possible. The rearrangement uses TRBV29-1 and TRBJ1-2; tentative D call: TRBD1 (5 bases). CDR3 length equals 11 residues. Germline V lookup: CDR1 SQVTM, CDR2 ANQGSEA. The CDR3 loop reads CSVPRQGGSAF. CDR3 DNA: TGCAGCGTTCCACGGCAGGGAGGTAGCGCCTTC.

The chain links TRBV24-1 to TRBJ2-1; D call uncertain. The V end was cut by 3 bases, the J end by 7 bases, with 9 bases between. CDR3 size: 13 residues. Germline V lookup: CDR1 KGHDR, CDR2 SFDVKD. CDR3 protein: CATSDLRSNEQFF. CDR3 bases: TGTGCCACCAGTGATCTCAGGAGTAATGAGCAGTTCTTC.

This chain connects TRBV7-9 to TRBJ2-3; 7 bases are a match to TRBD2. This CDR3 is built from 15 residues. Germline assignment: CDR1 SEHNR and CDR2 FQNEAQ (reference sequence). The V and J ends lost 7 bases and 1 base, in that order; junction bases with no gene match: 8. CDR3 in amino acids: CASTHGRGGTDTQYF. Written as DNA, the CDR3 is TGTGCCAGCACGCACGGCCGGGGGGGCACAGATACGCAGTATTTT.

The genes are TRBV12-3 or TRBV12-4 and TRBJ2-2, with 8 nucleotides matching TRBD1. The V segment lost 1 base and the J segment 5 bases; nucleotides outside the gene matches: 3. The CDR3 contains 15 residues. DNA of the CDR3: TGTGCCAGCAGTTTAGGTCGACAGGGGACCGGGGAGCTGTTTTTT. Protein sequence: CASSLGRQGTGELFF.

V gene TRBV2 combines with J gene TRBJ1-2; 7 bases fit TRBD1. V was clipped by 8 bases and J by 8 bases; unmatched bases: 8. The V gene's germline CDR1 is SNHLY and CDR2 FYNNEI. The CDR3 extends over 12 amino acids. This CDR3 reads CASGGQGEGYTF. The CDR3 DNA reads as TGTGCCAGCGGAGGTCAGGGGGAAGGCTACACCTTC.

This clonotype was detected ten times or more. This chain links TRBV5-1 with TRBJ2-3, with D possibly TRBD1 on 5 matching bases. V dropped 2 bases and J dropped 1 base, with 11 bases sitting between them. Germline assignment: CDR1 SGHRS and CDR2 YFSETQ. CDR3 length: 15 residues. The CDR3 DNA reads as TGCGCCAGCAGCTTTGAAGGGGCCCGCACAGATACGCAGTATTTT. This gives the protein CASSFEGARTDTQYF.

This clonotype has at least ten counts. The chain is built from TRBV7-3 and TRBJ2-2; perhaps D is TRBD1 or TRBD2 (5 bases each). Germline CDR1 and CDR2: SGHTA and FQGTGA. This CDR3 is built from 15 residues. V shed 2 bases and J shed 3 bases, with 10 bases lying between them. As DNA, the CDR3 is TGTGCCAGCAGCTTATACGGGGCGGACACCGGGGAGCTGTTTTTT. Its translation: CASSLYGADTGELFF.

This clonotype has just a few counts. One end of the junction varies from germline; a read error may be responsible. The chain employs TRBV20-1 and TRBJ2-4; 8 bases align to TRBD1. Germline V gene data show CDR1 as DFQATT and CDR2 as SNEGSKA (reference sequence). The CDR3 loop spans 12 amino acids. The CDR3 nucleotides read TGCAGTGCTAGAGATTTATGGACAGGGATGGGATTC. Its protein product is CSARDLWTGMGF.